The 4 T cell receptor beta chains presented below share a single source sample, sequenced in a study of post-analysis software for immune sequencing data. Unique molecular identifiers were carried by the TCR beta cDNA libraries. TCRdb re-called the PCR reads through MiXCR, storing one row per CDR3 protein. The sample consists of about 380,000 distinct CDR3 sequences, approximately 38% of them appearing once. Their antigen targets remain unknown. Broader study findings: Compared with controls, patients had more of about 5 TRBV segments, including TRBV5-6, TRBV5-1 and TRBV20-1.

Sequencing input: blood. The receptor set was obtained from a girl under 18 with multiple sclerosis.

This clonotype was seen only a few times. V and J are TRBV3-1 and TRBJ1-5; perhaps TRBD1 as D (5 bases). Germline V CDR1 and CDR2: LGHDT, YNNKEL (reference sequence). V lost 1 base, J lost 6 bases, and 10 bases lay in between. The CDR3 has 14 amino acids. The CDR3 sequence is CASSQGLRGQPQHF. CDR3 coding DNA: TGTGCCAGCAGCCAAGGGCTGAGGGGTCAGCCCCAGCATTTT.

The chain has TRBV5-4 and TRBJ1-2; perhaps TRBD1 as D (5 bases). Germline CDR1 reads SGHNT; CDR2 reads YYREEE (reference sequence). V lost 4 bases to trimming and J lost 5 bases, with 18 bases between them. The CDR3 has 15 residues. The CDR3 protein is CASSIPGTRVYGYTF. The CDR3 DNA follows: TGTGCCAGCAGCATTCCCGGGACCCGAGTATATGGCTACACCTTC.

This clonotype has only a few counts. J is TRBJ2-4 and V is TRBV7-9, with D perhaps matching TRBD2 (6 bases). CDR3 length: 13 residues. Germline values: CDR1 SEHNR, CDR2 FQNEAQ (reference sequence). V lost 2 bases, J lost 9 bases, and 11 bases lay in between. CDR3 nucleotide sequence: TGTGCCAGCAGCTTAAGGCGGGGTGGCATTCAGTACTTC. This translates into CASSLRRGGIQYF.

V gene TRBV5-1 combines with J gene TRBJ2-1; 10 bases are shared with TRBD2. The CDR3 extends over 19 amino acids. Germline CDR1 and CDR2: SGHRS and YFSETQ. The J segment lost 0 bases and the V segment lost 0 bases, leaving 9 bases of the junction unmatched. CDR3: CASSLVIGTSVYSYNEQFF. The CDR3 bases are TGCGCCAGCAGCTTGGTAATAGGGACTAGCGTTTACTCCTACAATGAGCAGTTCTTC. Full variable domain (remainder filled in from reference TRBV5-1 and TRBJ2-1): KAGVTQTPRYLIKTRGQQVTLSCSPISGHRSVSWYQQTPGQGLQFLFEYFSETQRNKGNFPGRFSGRQFSNSRSEMNVSTLELGDSALYLCASSLVIGTSVYSYNEQFFGPGTRLTVL.